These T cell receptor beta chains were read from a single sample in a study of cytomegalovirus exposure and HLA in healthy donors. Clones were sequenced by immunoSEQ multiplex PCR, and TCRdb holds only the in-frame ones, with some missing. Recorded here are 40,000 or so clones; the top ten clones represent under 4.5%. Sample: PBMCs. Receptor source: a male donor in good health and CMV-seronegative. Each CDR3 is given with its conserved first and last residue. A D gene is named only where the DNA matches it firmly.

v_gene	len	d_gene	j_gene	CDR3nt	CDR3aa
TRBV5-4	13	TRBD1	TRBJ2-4	TGTGCCAGCAGCCTGACAGGGGAAAACATTCAGTACTTC	CASSLTGENIQYF
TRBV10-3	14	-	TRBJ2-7	TGTGCCATCAGAGCACAGGGCTCAACCTACGAGCAGTACTTC	CAIRAQGSTYEQYF
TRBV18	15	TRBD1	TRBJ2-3	TGTGCCAGCTCACCAGGAACAGGGGACACAGATACGCAGTATTTT	CASSPGTGDTDTQYF
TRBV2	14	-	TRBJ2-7	TGTGCCAGCAGTGTGGACAGAAGTTCCTACGAGCAGTACTTC	CASSVDRSSYEQYF
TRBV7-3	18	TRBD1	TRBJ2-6	TGTGCCAGCAGCTTAACAAGGGACAGCCTCTCTGGGGCCAACGTCCTGACTTTC	CASSLTRDSLSGANVLTF
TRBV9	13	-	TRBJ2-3	TGTGCCAGCAGCTACGGAGGGGCTGATACGCAGTATTTT	CASSYGGADTQYF
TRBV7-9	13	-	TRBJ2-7	TGTGCCAGCAGCTGCGAGGCCACCTACGAGCAGTACTTC	CASSCEATYEQYF
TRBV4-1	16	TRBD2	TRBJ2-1	TGCGCCAGCAGCCGCCCCGGGACTAGCGGCGGGGATGAGCAGTTCTTC	CASSRPGTSGGDEQFF
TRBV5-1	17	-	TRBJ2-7	TGCGCCAGCAGCTTGGCGCTTATGGAGTCAGGGACCTACGAGCAGTACTTC	CASSLALMESGTYEQYF
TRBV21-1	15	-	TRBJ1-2	TGTGCCAGCAGCTTCCGGGACAGGAACTCATATGGCTACACCTTC	CASSFRDRNSYGYTF
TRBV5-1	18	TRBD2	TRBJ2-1	TGCGCCAGCAGCTTGGGCATACTAGCGGGGGGCTCCTACAATGAGCAGTTCTTC	CASSLGILAGGSYNEQFF
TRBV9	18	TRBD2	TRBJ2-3	TGTGCCAGCAGCGTAGGGGTACAAGCGGGGGGTCGATCAGATACGCAGTATTTT	CASSVGVQAGGRSDTQYF
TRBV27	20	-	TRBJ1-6	TGTGCCAGCAGTTTTGAGGTCCGGATCCGGGGGGGCTTCTATAATTCACCCCTCCACTTT	CASSFEVRIRGGFYNSPLHF
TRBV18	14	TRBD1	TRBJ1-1	TGTGCCAGCTCCCGACAGGGGGCGAACACTGAAGCTTTCTTT	CASSRQGANTEAFF
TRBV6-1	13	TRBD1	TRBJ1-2	TGTGCCAGCAGTGGGGACAGGAACTATGGCTACACCTTC	CASSGDRNYGYTF
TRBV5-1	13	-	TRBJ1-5	TGCGCCAGCAGCTTGACAGGTCTCCAGCCCCAGCATTTT	CASSLTGLQPQHF
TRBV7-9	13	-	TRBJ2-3	TGTGCCAGCAGCTTCCAGGGAAGAGATACGCAGTATTTT	CASSFQGRDTQYF
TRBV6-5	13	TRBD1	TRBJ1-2	TGTGCCAGCAAACAGGGGTGGGACTATGGCTACACCTTC	CASKQGWDYGYTF
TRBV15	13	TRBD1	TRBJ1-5	TGTGCCACCGGGACAGGGCTTCTTCAGCCCCAGCATTTT	CATGTGLLQPQHF
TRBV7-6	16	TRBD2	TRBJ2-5	TGTGCCAGCAGCCACGGACTAGCGGGGGGTCAGGAGACCCAGTACTTC	CASSHGLAGGQETQYF
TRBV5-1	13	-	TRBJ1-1	TGCGCCAGCTCCCCGGGAGTTGGTACTGAAGCTTTCTTT	CASSPGVGTEAFF
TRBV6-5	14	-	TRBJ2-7	TGTGCCAGCATCGGAACAGGCGATTTCTACGAGCAGTACTTC	CASIGTGDFYEQYF
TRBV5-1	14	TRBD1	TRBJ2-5	TGCGCCAGCAGATCCTGGACAGGGGAAGAGACCCAGTACTTC	CASRSWTGEETQYF
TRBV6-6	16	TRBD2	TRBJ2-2	TGTGCCAGCAGTTCTCCTAGCGGGGGCGACACCGGGGAGCTGTTTTTT	CASSSPSGGDTGELFF
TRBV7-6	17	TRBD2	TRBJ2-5	TGTGCCAGCAGCTTAGTTCCAGCGGGGGGGTCAAGGGAGACCCAGTACTTC	CASSLVPAGGSRETQYF
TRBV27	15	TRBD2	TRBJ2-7	TGTGCCAGCAGTTTATACGCGGGGGGGAATGGGGAGCAGTACTTC	CASSLYAGGNGEQYF
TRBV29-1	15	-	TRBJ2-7	TGCAGCGTTGAAGAAGTAGGGAGCCTACGGGGCGAGCAGTACTTC	CSVEEVGSLRGEQYF
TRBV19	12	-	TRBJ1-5	TGTGCCAGTAGTATTCAGGGACAGCCCCAGCATTTT	CASSIQGQPQHF
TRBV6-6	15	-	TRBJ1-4	TGTGCCAGCAGGCCAACAGGGAGGGGATACGAAAAACTGTTTTTT	CASRPTGRGYEKLFF
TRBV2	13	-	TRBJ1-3	TGTGCCAGACAGGAACCGTCTGGAAACACCATATATTTT	CARQEPSGNTIYF
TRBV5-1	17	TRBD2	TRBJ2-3	TGCGCCAGCAGCTCACTTCCCTCTAGCGGGGGCACAGATACGCAGTATTTT	CASSSLPSSGGTDTQYF
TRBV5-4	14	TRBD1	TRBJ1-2	TGTGCCAGCAGCCCGGGACAGGGGGTATATGGCTACACCTTC	CASSPGQGVYGYTF
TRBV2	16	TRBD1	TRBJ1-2	TGTGCCAGCAGTGAGGAGGGACAGGGTCTGGGAAATGGCTACACCTTC	CASSEEGQGLGNGYTF
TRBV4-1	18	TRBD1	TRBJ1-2	TGCGCCAGCAGCCAAGTCCCGGGACAGATCAGCCCCGACTATGGCTACACCTTC	CASSQVPGQISPDYGYTF
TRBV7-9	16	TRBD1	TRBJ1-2	TGTGCCAGCAGCCGAATACCGGGACAGGACCTTTATGGCTACACCTTC	CASSRIPGQDLYGYTF
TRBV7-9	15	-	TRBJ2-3	TGTGCCAGCAGCTTTTCGGGACACAACACAGATACGCAGTATTTT	CASSFSGHNTDTQYF
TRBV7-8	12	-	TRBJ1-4	TGTGCCAGCAGCTTACCGGGACATAAACTGTTTTTT	CASSLPGHKLFF
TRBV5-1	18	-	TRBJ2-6	TGCGCCAGCAGCATCGGGACTGCTTCTTCGGGATGGGCCAACGTCCTGACTTTC	CASSIGTASSGWANVLTF
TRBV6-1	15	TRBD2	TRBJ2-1	TGTGCCAGCAGATTTGGACTAGCGGGGGTAAATGAGCAGTTCTTC	CASRFGLAGVNEQFF
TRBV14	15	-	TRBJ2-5	TGTGCCAGCCCAATACTGGGGCGAAGGTTGGAGACCCAGTACTTC	CASPILGRRLETQYF
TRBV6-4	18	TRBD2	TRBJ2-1	TGTGCCAGCAGTGACTCAAGAGGGTCGGCTAGCGGGGAGAATGAGCAGTTCTTC	CASSDSRGSASGENEQFF
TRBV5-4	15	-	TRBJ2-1	TGTGCCAGCAGCACCGGGACACCAGGCGACAATGAGCAGTTCTTC	CASSTGTPGDNEQFF
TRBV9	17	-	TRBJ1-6	TGTGCCAGCAGCCCGGGTGGGTCCTCCTACCCGGATTCACCCCTCCACTTT	CASSPGGSSYPDSPLHF
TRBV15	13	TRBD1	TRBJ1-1	TGTGCCACCAGGACAGGGATGAACACTGAAGCTTTCTTT	CATRTGMNTEAFF
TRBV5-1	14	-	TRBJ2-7	TGCGCCAGCAGCTTGGAGGACAGTGTCCACGAGCAGTACTTC	CASSLEDSVHEQYF
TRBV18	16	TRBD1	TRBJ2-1	TGTGCCAGCTCACCTTTGGGACAGGGCTCCTACAATGAGCAGTTCTTC	CASSPLGQGSYNEQFF
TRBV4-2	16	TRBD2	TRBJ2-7	TGTGCCAGCAGCCCCACCGGAGGGACTAACTCCTACGAGCAGTACTTC	CASSPTGGTNSYEQYF
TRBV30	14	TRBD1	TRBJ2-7	TGTGCCTGGAGCTCAAACAGGGGACCCTACGAGCAGTACTTC	CAWSSNRGPYEQYF
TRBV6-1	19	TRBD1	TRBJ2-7	TGTGCCAGCAGTGATCCATGGCCCAGGGGGCGTCTGAGTACGGGGGAGCAGTACTTC	CASSDPWPRGRLSTGEQYF
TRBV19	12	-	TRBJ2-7	TGTGCCACCCAAGGGGCTCGGGTGGAGCAGTACTTC	CATQGARVEQYF
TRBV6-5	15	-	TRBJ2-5	TGTGCCAGCAGTTACGCCCAAACTAGAAGTGAGACCCAGTACTTC	CASSYAQTRSETQYF
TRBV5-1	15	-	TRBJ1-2	TGCGCCAGCAGCTTGGCCGGAACAGGGAGCTATGGCTACACCTTC	CASSLAGTGSYGYTF
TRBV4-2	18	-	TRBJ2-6	TGTGCCAGCAGCCAAGTTGGGGCCTCAAAAACCGGGGCCAACGTCCTGACTTTC	CASSQVGASKTGANVLTF
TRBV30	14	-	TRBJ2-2	TGTGCCTGGAATATAGCGGATCGGTACGGGGAGCTGTTTTTT	CAWNIADRYGELFF
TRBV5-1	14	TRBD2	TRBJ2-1	TGCGCCAGCAGCTTGGGACTAGCGAAGGATGAGCAGTTCTTC	CASSLGLAKDEQFF